The T cell receptor beta chain under discussion was sequenced for a study of cytomegalovirus exposure and HLA in healthy donors. To note about this clone: As yet, its antigen is unknown.

Germline assignment: CDR1 MGHRA and CDR2 YSYEKL. The CDR3 contains 13 residues. The V and J ends lost 5 bases and 6 bases respectively, with 11 bases between them. Profiling relied on immunoSEQ multiplex PCR, and the TCRdb table lists in-frame clones only, not all of them. The sample has around 260,000 clones, 80% to 95% seen once; the top ten hold roughly 3%. Study-level results: It was found in a later analysis that first-cohort TCR clusters tended to co-occur in the 120 validation repertoires. Investigators reported around 150 TCR beta chains as tied to cytomegalovirus. Specificity for CMV antigens was confirmed in vitro for a few of the CMV-associated chains.

The clonotype was recovered from a woman in her twenties or thirties in good health and CMV-seronegative. The gene calls are TRBV4-1 and TRBJ2-1, with D tentatively TRBD2 (6 bases). Input material: PBMCs. DNA for the CDR3: TGCGCCAGCAGCTCTATTAGCGGCAATGAGCAGTTCTTC. Amino acids: CASSSISGNEQFF.